This passage covers 21 T cell receptor beta chains from one sample sequenced in a study of blood T cell repertoires in COVID-19. This table comes from immunoSEQ multiplex PCR, and its TCRdb copy is limited to in-frame clones, with some not included. Among around 180,000 clones, around 90% were seen once, and the ten largest hold under 30%. The sample was peripheral blood. The receptors originated from a man in his 60s with acute or convalescent COVID-19.

For the CDR3, the DNA is TGTGCCAGCAGCAAGCTCAGGGGCTCTCAAGAGACCCAGTACTTC. It translates to CASSKLRGSQETQYF. The rearrangement uses TRBV7-2 and TRBJ2-5; tentative D call: TRBD1 (6 bases). The germline V gene has CDR1 SGHTA and CDR2 FQGNSA. CDR3 length: 15 amino acids. V shed 5 bases and J shed 2 bases, with 15 bases lying between them.

The chain employs TRBV5-1 and TRBJ2-7, with 11 bases fitting TRBD1. CDR1 and CDR2 from the germline V gene are SGHRS and YFSETQ. With V trimmed by 3 bases and J by 6 bases, 8 bases remained unmatched. The CDR3 totals 15 residues. The chain's CDR3 is CASSSAGTGGAEQYF. CDR3 in DNA: TGCGCCAGCAGCTCCGCCGGGACAGGGGGGGCCGAGCAGTACTTC.

This clone has just one count. The V call is TRBV27, the J call TRBJ1-1, with a weak D call TRBD1 (5 bases). Germline values: CDR1 MNHEY, CDR2 SMNVEV (reference sequence). The CDR3 covers 13 residues. The V and J ends lost 6 bases and 1 base respectively, with 9 bases between them. The CDR3 spells CASRKTANTEAFF. The CDR3 DNA is TGTGCCAGCAGGAAGACAGCGAACACTGAAGCTTTCTTT.

The chain uses TRBV5-6 and TRBJ2-1, with 11 bases matching TRBD2. Germline CDR1 reads SGHDT; CDR2 reads YYEEEE. This CDR3 has 16 residues. V lost 6 bases, J lost 4 bases, and 9 bases stayed unmatched. CDR3 in amino acids: CASTRWASGGYNEQFF. CDR3 bases: TGTGCCAGCACCCGATGGGCTAGCGGGGGGTACAATGAGCAGTTCTTC.

This chain links TRBV6-6 with TRBJ1-3; 8 bases align to TRBD1. The germline V gene has CDR1 MNHNY and CDR2 SVGAGI (reference sequence). There are 16 residues in the CDR3. V lost 4 bases, J lost 0 bases, and 5 bases stayed unmatched. CDR3 sequence reads: CASSLGQGGSGNTIYF. In nucleotides, the CDR3 is TGTGCCAGCAGTTTAGGACAGGGAGGCTCTGGAAACACCATATATTTT.

This chain links TRBV11-3 with TRBJ2-5, with 11 bases lining up with TRBD1. CDR1 is SGHNT and CDR2 is YENEEA in the germline V gene. This CDR3 is 16 amino acids long. Losses at the gene ends were 1 base for V and 4 bases for J; bases not matched to a gene: 5. CDR3: CASSLGGQGVLETQYF. The CDR3 region has the DNA TGTGCCAGCAGCTTAGGGGGACAGGGGGTCTTAGAGACCCAGTACTTC. Filled out from reference TRBV11-3 and TRBJ2-5, the complete variable domain reads EAGVVQSPRYKIIEKKQPVAFWCNPISGHNTLYWYLQNLGQGPELLIRYENEEAVDDSQLPKDRFSAERLKGVDSTLKIQPAELGDSAVYLCASSLGGQGVLETQYFGPGTRLLVL.

This clone was observed a few times. The gene calls are TRBV6-6 and TRBJ2-1; 15 nucleotides agree with TRBD2. V lost 5 bases and J lost 7; bases outside the gene matches: 3. This CDR3 spans 15 amino acids. Germline CDR1 MNHNY, CDR2 SVGAGI (reference sequence). CDR3 loop: CASSTGLAGGNEQFF. CDR3 nucleotide sequence: TGTGCCAGCAGTACGGGACTAGCGGGAGGTAATGAGCAGTTCTTC.

This clone was detected a few times. V and J are TRBV4-1 and TRBJ1-3, with 7 bases lining up with TRBD1. Germline V gives CDR1 MGHRA, CDR2 YSYEKL. This CDR3 comprises 19 residues. V gave up 0 bases and J gave up 1 base; unmatched junction bases: 12. The CDR3, as DNA: TGCGCCAGCAGCCAAGATAGGGGGCAGGGCATTGTATCTGGAAACACCATATATTTT. It specifies CASSQDRGQGIVSGNTIYF.

This clone has a single count. The rearrangement links TRBV6-2 or TRBV6-3 to TRBJ1-1, with 8 bases lining up with TRBD1. The length of the CDR3 is 14 residues. Per germline, CDR1 MNHEY and CDR2 SVGEGT. Germline trimming cut 2 bases from V and 5 bases from J; bases unmatched to any gene: 4. Here the CDR3 reads CASSYGQGRTEAFF. CDR3 sequence (DNA): TGTGCCAGCAGTTACGGACAGGGTCGGACTGAAGCTTTCTTT.

This clone has a single count. This sequence joins TRBV25-1 and TRBJ2-2; D uncertain. CDR1 is MGHDK, CDR2 SYGVNS, per germline. Trimming left V 2 bases short and J 4 bases short, with 5 bases between. The CDR3 runs to 13 residues. In DNA, the CDR3 is TGTGCCAGCAGTGAAGCGAGCACCGGGGAGCTGTTTTTT. Encoded protein: CASSEASTGELFF. The entire variable domain, with the rest obtained from reference TRBV25-1 and TRBJ2-2, is as follows: EADIYQTPRYLVIGTGKKITLECSQTMGHDKMYWYQQDPGMELHLIHYSYGVNSTEKGDLSSESTVSRIRTEHFPLTLESARPSHTSQYLCASSEASTGELFFGEGSRLTVL.

The chain carries TRBV6-5 and TRBJ2-7, with a tentative D call TRBD1 (6 bases). V was pared by 5 bases and J by 4 bases, with 15 bases between. The CDR3 runs to 14 residues. CDR1 and CDR2 from the germline V gene are MNHEY and SVGAGI. Here the CDR3 DNA reads TGTGCCAGCAGTCAACAGGGCGGTGGTTACGAGCAGTACTTC. Protein: CASSQQGGGYEQYF.

The chain joins TRBV3-1 (or the pseudogene TRBV3-2) to TRBJ1-1; D gene uncertain. The germline V gene encodes CDR1 LGHDT and CDR2 YNNKEL (reference sequence). The CDR3 totals 13 residues. V lost 0 bases to trimming and J lost 4 bases, with 6 bases between them. CDR3 DNA sequence: TGTGCCAGCAGCCAAGAGAGGGTCACTGAAGCTTTCTTT. Residues: CASSQERVTEAFF.

This clone was picked up a small number of times. V is TRBV7-6 and J is TRBJ1-6; D uncertain. The CDR3 has 14 amino acids. Per the germline V gene, CDR1 is SGHVS and CDR2 is FNYEAQ. The V and J ends lost 7 bases and 3 bases respectively, with 10 bases between them. The CDR3 coding sequence is TGTGCCAGCACCATAGGGAGCTATAATTCACCCCTCCACTTT. Translating it yields CASTIGSYNSPLHF.

The chain recombines TRBV19 with TRBJ2-1; D might be TRBD2 (5 bases). V was cut by 2 bases and J by 2 bases, with 10 bases left in between. Germline V gene data show CDR1 as LNHDA and CDR2 as SQIVND (reference sequence). The CDR3 extends over 15 amino acids. CDR3 protein: CASSISRTPYNEQFF. The DNA for the CDR3 is TGTGCCAGTAGTATATCTAGGACTCCCTACAATGAGCAGTTCTTC.

This sequence joins TRBV7-9 and TRBJ1-2; TRBD1 is a possible D gene (6 bases). This CDR3 spans 17 amino acids. Germline lookup yields CDR1 SEHNR and CDR2 FQNEAQ (reference sequence). V was pared by 8 bases and J by 4 bases, with 26 bases between. In DNA, the CDR3 is TGTGCCAGCCTACATACAACAACAGGGCCCTTTGGCTATGGCTACACCTTC. Translation gives CASLHTTTGPFGYGYTF.

This clone was counted a single time. The V call is TRBV7-2, the J call TRBJ2-1; D is unclear. Germline assignment: CDR1 SGHTA and CDR2 FQGNSA. The V end was cut by 6 bases, the J end by 6 bases, with 15 bases between. This CDR3 comprises 14 residues. CDR3 DNA: TGTGCCAGCAGAACCCAACTAACAACCAATGAGCAGTTCTTC. It is translated as CASRTQLTTNEQFF. Full variable domain (outside the CDR3, taken from reference TRBV7-2 and TRBJ2-1): GAGVSQSPSNKVTEKGKDVELRCDPISGHTALYWYRQSLGQGLEFLIYFQGNSAPDKSGLPSDRFSAERTGGSVSTLTIQRTQQEDSAVYLCASRTQLTTNEQFFGPGTRLTVL.

This clone came up a few times. V usage is TRBV2 and J usage is TRBJ2-2; TRBD1 matches 7 bases. Germline V gene data show CDR1 as SNHLY and CDR2 as FYNNEI. Trimming removed 6 bases from V and 0 bases from J; junction bases left unmatched: 4. The CDR3 runs to 15 residues. CDR3 bases: TGTGCCAGCAGGGAGCAGGGGGCGAACACCGGGGAGCTGTTTTTT. This sequence encodes CASREQGANTGELFF. The full variable domain, its missing parts supplied by reference TRBV2 and TRBJ2-2, is EPEVTQTPSHQVTQMGQEVILRCVPISNHLYFYWYRQILGQKVEFLVSFYNNEISEKSEIFDDQFSVERPDGSNFTLKIRSTKLEDSAMYFCASREQGANTGELFFGEGSRLTVL.

V usage is TRBV4-1 and J usage is TRBJ2-1; TRBD2 aligns across 7 bases. Germline assignment: CDR1 MGHRA and CDR2 YSYEKL. The V and J ends lost 4 bases and 6 bases, in that order; junction bases with no gene match: 18. The CDR3 consists of 18 residues. CDR3 bases: TGCGCCAGCAGCCCTCGGAGGGAGCGGGGTCCCCTGGGCAATGAGCAGTTCTTC. It codes for CASSPRRERGPLGNEQFF.

The V gene is TRBV30, the J gene TRBJ1-4; the D gene is possibly TRBD1 (5 bases). The CDR3 spans 19 residues. The V and J ends lost 2 bases and 0 bases respectively, with 22 bases between them. From germline, CDR1 is GTSNPN and CDR2 SVGIG (reference sequence). The CDR3 protein is CAWSLRQGLLPATNEKLFF. CDR3 nucleotides: TGTGCCTGGAGTCTCCGGCAGGGACTCCTTCCTGCAACTAATGAAAAACTGTTTTTT.

V usage is TRBV5-1 and J usage is TRBJ1-1, with 10 bases identical to TRBD1. V gave up 4 bases and J gave up 3 bases; unmatched junction bases: 6. From germline, CDR1 is SGHRS and CDR2 YFSETQ. CDR3 length equals 15 residues. The CDR3: CASSQRDRGDTEAFF. The CDR3 region has the DNA TGCGCCAGCAGCCAACGGGACAGGGGCGACACTGAAGCTTTCTTT. Full variable domain (missing parts from reference TRBV5-1 and TRBJ1-1): KAGVTQTPRYLIKTRGQQVTLSCSPISGHRSVSWYQQTPGQGLQFLFEYFSETQRNKGNFPGRFSGRQFSNSRSEMNVSTLELGDSALYLCASSQRDRGDTEAFFGQGTRLTVV.

The genes are TRBV19 and TRBJ2-7, with 9 nucleotides matching TRBD2. There are 15 residues in the CDR3. From germline, CDR1 is LNHDA and CDR2 SQIVND (reference sequence). The V and J ends lost 2 bases and 3 bases, in that order; junction bases with no gene match: 5. The CDR3 loop is CASSITAGGNYEQYV. The CDR3 bases are TGTGCCAGTAGTATAACGGCGGGGGGGAACTACGAGCAGTACGTC.